Each of the 10 T cell receptor beta chains below was sequenced from the same sample in a study of blood T cell repertoires in COVID-19. Sequencing was performed with immunoSEQ multiplex PCR; in TCRdb, only in-frame clones are kept and a portion is missing. Among some 200,000 clones listed, 75% to 85% were seen once. The sequenced sample consisted of peripheral blood. All receptors come from a woman aged 70 to 79 with COVID-19, enrolled during active disease.

This chain links TRBV6-2 or TRBV6-3 with TRBJ2-1, with TRBD2 matching over 14 bases. In germline, CDR1 is MNHEY, CDR2 SVGEGT. This CDR3 has 20 residues. The V gene end was trimmed by 2 bases and the J gene end by 5 bases; junction bases not matched to a gene: 14. The CDR3 loop is CASSYRTGTSGSRGNNEQFF. DNA for the CDR3: TGTGCCAGCAGTTACAGGACAGGGACTAGCGGGAGTAGGGGAAACAATGAGCAGTTCTTC.

This chain joins TRBV7-9 and TRBJ1-1; possible D gene TRBD1, 6 bases. Germline V gene data show CDR1 as SEHNR and CDR2 as FQNEAQ (reference sequence). V shed 6 bases and J shed 7 bases, with 18 bases lying between them. The CDR3 loop spans 14 amino acids. The CDR3 DNA is TGTGCCAGCAGTCAACAGGGCAGTTCAGTTGAAGCTTTCTTT. Amino acid sequence: CASSQQGSSVEAFF.

This clone showed up just a few times. The chain is built from TRBV11-2 and TRBJ2-7; TRBD1 is a possible D gene (5 bases). Per the germline V gene, CDR1 is SGHAT and CDR2 is FQNNGV. The V end was cut by 0 bases, the J end by 5 bases, with 8 bases between. This CDR3 contains 13 residues. The CDR3: CASSLDLQDEQYF. For the CDR3, the DNA is TGTGCCAGCAGCTTAGATCTACAGGACGAGCAGTACTTC. Variable domain in full (rest from reference TRBV11-2 and TRBJ2-7): EAGVAQSPRYKIIEKRQSVAFWCNPISGHATLYWYQQILGQGPKLLIQFQNNGVVDDSQLPKDRFSAERLKGVDSTLKIQPAKLEDSAVYLCASSLDLQDEQYFGPGTRLTVT.

This clone has at least ten counts. This rearrangement joins TRBV4-2 to TRBJ2-2; 8 bases are a match to TRBD2. Per the germline V gene, CDR1 is LGHNA and CDR2 is YNFKEQ. V dropped 4 bases and J dropped 7; count of bases not matched to a gene: 5. There are 14 residues in the CDR3. DNA of the CDR3: TGTGCCAGCAGCCGTACTAGCGGAAACGGGGAGCTGTTTTTT. Protein: CASSRTSGNGELFF.

The rearrangement joins TRBV28 to TRBJ1-2, with no clear D. V lost 1 base and J lost 7, with 16 bases in between. CDR1 and CDR2 (germline): MDHEN, SYDVKM. This CDR3 comprises 15 residues. The CDR3 here is CASSLLREGGSGYTF. As DNA, the CDR3 is TGTGCCAGCAGTTTATTACGGGAGGGTGGTTCTGGCTACACCTTC.

This clone was detected only a few times. The chain employs TRBV5-1 and TRBJ1-5; the match to TRBD1 covers 7 bases. CDR3 length: 14 amino acids. The germline V gene encodes CDR1 SGHRS and CDR2 YFSETQ. With V trimmed by 2 bases and J by 4 bases, 3 bases remained unmatched. In DNA form, the CDR3 reads TGCGCCAGCAGCTTACAGGGGATTAATCAGCCCCAGCATTTT. Amino acids: CASSLQGINQPQHF.

In this sample, this clone turned up a few times. The CDR3 DNA is TGTGCCAGCTCGCCGGGACAGGGCCTTTTTAACTATGGCTACACCTTC. Residues: CASSPGQGLFNYGYTF. The chain has TRBV18 and TRBJ1-2; 9 bases are a match to TRBD1. Germline assignment: CDR1 KGHSH and CDR2 LQKENI. V shed 6 bases and J 1 base; nucleotides not matched to a gene: 9. This CDR3 has 16 residues.

The rearrangement uses TRBV9 and TRBJ1-6, with D unresolved. CDR3 size: 15 residues. Germline V CDR1 and CDR2: SGDLS, YYNGEE. The germline V and J ends were trimmed by 5 bases and 8 bases, with 17 bases remaining between them. Here the CDR3 reads CASSVRADGDSPLHF. The CDR3 DNA reads as TGTGCCAGCAGTGTACGAGCGGACGGGGATTCACCCCTCCACTTT.

The chain uses TRBV6-2 or TRBV6-3 and TRBJ1-2; 7 nucleotides match TRBD1. The CDR3 is 16 residues long. Unmatched junction bases numbered 15, after V lost 5 bases and J lost 6 bases. The germline V gene encodes CDR1 MNHEY and CDR2 SVGEGT. CDR3 DNA: TGTGCCAGCAGTCCGTCGACAGGGATTGGGGTTGATGGCTACACCTTC. It encodes CASSPSTGIGVDGYTF.

This chain joins TRBV4-3 and TRBJ2-5, with D possibly matching TRBD2 (6 bases). V was clipped by 1 base and J by 4 bases, with 7 bases between them. Per the germline V gene, CDR1 is LGHNA and CDR2 is YSLEER. The CDR3 covers 13 residues. This CDR3 reads CASSQGGVETQYF. CDR3 sequence (DNA): TGCGCCAGCAGCCAAGGGGGGGTAGAGACCCAGTACTTC.